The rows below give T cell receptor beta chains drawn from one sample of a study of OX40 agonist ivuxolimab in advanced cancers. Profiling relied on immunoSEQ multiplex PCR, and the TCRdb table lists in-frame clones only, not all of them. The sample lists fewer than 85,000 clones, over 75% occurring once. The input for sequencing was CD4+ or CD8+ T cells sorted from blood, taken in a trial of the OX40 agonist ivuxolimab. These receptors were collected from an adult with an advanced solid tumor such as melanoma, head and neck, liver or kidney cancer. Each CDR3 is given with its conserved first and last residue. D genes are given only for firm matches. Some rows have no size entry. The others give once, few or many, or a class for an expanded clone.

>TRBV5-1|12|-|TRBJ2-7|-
TGCGCCAGCGCCAGGGCGCTGAACGAGCAGTACTTC
CASARALNEQYF
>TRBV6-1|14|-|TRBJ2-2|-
TGTGCCAGCAGTGATGGGGCGAACACCGGGGAGCTGTTTTTT
CASSDGANTGELFF
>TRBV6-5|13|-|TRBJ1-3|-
TGTGCCAGCAGTCTAAGCTCTGGAAACACCATATATTTT
CASSLSSGNTIYF
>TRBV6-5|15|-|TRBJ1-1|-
TGTGCCAGCAGTCAGAAACAGAGACTGAACACTGAAGCTTTCTTT
CASSQKQRLNTEAFF
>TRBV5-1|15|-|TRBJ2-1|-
TGCGCCAGCAGCTGGAACTCGCCATCCTACAATGAGCAGTTCTTC
CASSWNSPSYNEQFF
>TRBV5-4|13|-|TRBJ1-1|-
TGTGCCAGCAGCGGACAGATGAACACTGAAGCTTTCTTT
CASSGQMNTEAFF
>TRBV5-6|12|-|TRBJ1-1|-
TGTGCCAGCAGCTCCAACAGAATGAAAGCTTTCTTT
CASSSNRMKAFF
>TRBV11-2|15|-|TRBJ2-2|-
TGTGCCAGCAGCTTCCAACAGATGAACACCGGGGAGCTGTTTTTT
CASSFQQMNTGELFF
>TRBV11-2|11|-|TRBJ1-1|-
TGTGCCAGCAGCCATTTGCCTGAAGCTTTCTTT
CASSHLPEAFF
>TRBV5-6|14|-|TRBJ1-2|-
TGTGCCAGCAGCCCCCTGGCGGAAGACTATGGCTACACCTTC
CASSPLAEDYGYTF
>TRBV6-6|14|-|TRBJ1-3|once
TGTGCCAGCAGCAATAGACAGCCTGGAAACACCATATATTTT
CASSNRQPGNTIYF
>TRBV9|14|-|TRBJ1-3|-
TGTGCCAGCAGCGTAGACACCTCTGGAAACACCATATATTTT
CASSVDTSGNTIYF
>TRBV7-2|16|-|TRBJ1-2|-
TGTGCCAGCAGCTTCGGCTCCACCTCAGGGGTCGGTGGCTACACCTTC
CASSFGSTSGVGGYTF
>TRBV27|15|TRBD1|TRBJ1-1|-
TGTGCCAGCAGGGGGACAGGAGGAGTGGGGACTGAAGCTTTCTTT
CASRGTGGVGTEAFF
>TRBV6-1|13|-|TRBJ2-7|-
TGTGCCAGCAGTGGGGCAGGGGTGAACGAGCAGTACTTC
CASSGAGVNEQYF
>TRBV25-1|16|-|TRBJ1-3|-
TGTGCCAGCAGTGAGACCAGGGCGAACCTCGGAAACACCATATATTTT
CASSETRANLGNTIYF
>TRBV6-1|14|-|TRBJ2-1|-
TGTGCCAGCAGTGGCGTCAGGGTGTCCCCTGAGCAGTTCTTC
CASSGVRVSPEQFF
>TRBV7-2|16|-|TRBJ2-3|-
TGTGCCAGCAGCTCCGAAGGTCCGCTGGGCACAGATACGCAGTATTTT
CASSSEGPLGTDTQYF
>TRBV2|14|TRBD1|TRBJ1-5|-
TGTGCCACCGGGGACAGGATGATAAATCAGCCCCAGCATTTT
CATGDRMINQPQHF
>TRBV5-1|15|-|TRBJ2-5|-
TGCGCCAGCAGCTTGTCGACTAGTCTGGGGGAGACCCAGTACTTC
CASSLSTSLGETQYF
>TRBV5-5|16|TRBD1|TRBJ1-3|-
TGTGCCAGCAGCTTGGCCGGACAGGGTGCAATGAACACCATATATTTT
CASSLAGQGAMNTIYF
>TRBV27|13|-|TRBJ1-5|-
TGTGCCAGCAGTTTCAGGGCGATGGAGCCCCAGCATTTT
CASSFRAMEPQHF
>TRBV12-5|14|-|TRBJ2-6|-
TGTGCTAGTGGCCCCCAGGAAGGGGCCAACGTCCTGACTTTC
CASGPQEGANVLTF
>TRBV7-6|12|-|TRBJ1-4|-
TGTGCCAGCAGCGGAGATAATGAAAAACTGTTTTTT
CASSGDNEKLFF
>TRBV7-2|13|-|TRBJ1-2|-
TGTGCCAGCAGCCCCGTATCCGGCTATGGCTACACCTTC
CASSPVSGYGYTF
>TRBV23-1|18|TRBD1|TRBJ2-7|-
TGCGCCGGGGGCGATATTTCCGGGACAGGGTCTCTACGAGGGCATGATTACTTC
CAGGDISGTGSLRGHDYF
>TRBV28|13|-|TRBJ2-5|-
TGTGCCAGCAGCTACAGGGTCCAAGAGACCCAGTACTTC
CASSYRVQETQYF
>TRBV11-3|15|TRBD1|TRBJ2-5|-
TGTGCCAGCAGCTTGGGGACAGGGCGCCAAGAGACCCAGTACTTC
CASSLGTGRQETQYF
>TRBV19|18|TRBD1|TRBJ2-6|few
TGTGCCAGCACGAGCGGACAGGCTTGGGTCTCTGGGGCCAACGTCCTGACTTTC
CASTSGQAWVSGANVLTF
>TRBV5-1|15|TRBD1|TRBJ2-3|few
TGCGCCAGCACCGATCGGACAGGGGGAATAGATACGCAGTATTTT
CASTDRTGGIDTQYF
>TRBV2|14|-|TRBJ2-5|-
TGTGCCAGCAGTGCTGGGGGGGCCGGAGGGACCCAGTACTTC
CASSAGGAGGTQYF
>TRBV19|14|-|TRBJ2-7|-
TGTGCCAGTTCTAAGGACTATTGGCCCTACGAGCAGTACTTC
CASSKDYWPYEQYF
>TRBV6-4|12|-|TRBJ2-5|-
TGTGCCAGCAGTGGAAGGGGAGAGACCCAGTACTTC
CASSGRGETQYF
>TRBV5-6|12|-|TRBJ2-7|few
TGTGCCAGCAGCTCTAGGGGACTCGAGCAGTACTTC
CASSSRGLEQYF
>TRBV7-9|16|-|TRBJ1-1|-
TGTGCCAGCAGCCGCTATGGGGGTGTAATGAACACTGAAGCTTTCTTT
CASSRYGGVMNTEAFF